This entry describes one TCR beta chain. The investigators split CD4+ cells into a CD45RA+ naive subset and a CD45RA-negative memory subset. The entry originates in a study of shared clonotypes between healthy human individuals. Running of the assay took place at deep level. Method: immunoSEQ multiplex PCR; TCRdb's copy keeps in-frame clones and lacks some. The sample includes some 2,500,000 clones, roughly 92% of them seen just once. Between the trimmed V and J ends, which lost 3 bases and 0 bases, there was a span of 15 bases. Germline-derived CDR1 and CDR2 are SEHNR and FQNEAQ (reference sequence). The length of the CDR3 is 17 residues.

The chain links TRBV7-9 to TRBJ2-1, with D hard to call. The origin of this receptor is a man younger than 30 in good health. Some clones in this sample may be carry-over from other donors' samples. Sequenced: naive CD4+ T cells from PBMCs. Subset: CD45RA+ positively selected. The CDR3 reads CASSFTGYQDSYNEQFF. For the CDR3, the DNA is TGTGCCAGCAGCTTCACTGGGTACCAGGACTCCTACAATGAGCAGTTCTTC.